This TCR beta chain was recorded in a study of OX40 agonist ivuxolimab in advanced cancers. Study-level background: The patients got ivuxolimab, which is an agonistic anti-OX40 (CD134) antibody. Patients in the trial were receiving intravenous ivuxolimab every 2 weeks, at doses of 0.01 to 10 mg/kg. The study's findings and limits: At 0.1-3.0 mg/kg, partial responders had clonal expansion among the lowest observed. Some patients who did not respond also had low normalized T-cell clonal expansion.

Germline V CDR1 and CDR2: ENHRY, SYGVKD. Trimming cost V 2 bases and J 12 bases; bases outside gene matches: 8. The CDR3 sequence is 14 residues long. Assay: immunoSEQ multiplex PCR; the TCRdb copy retains only in-frame clones and omits some. Here the sample spans some 58,000 clones, around four fifths being singletons. A note on this clone: Its antigen is as yet unknown.

The sequencing here drew on CD4+ or CD8+ T cells sorted from blood, taken in a trial of the OX40 agonist ivuxolimab. This sequence joins TRBV10-3 and TRBJ2-1; 9 nucleotides line up with TRBD2. The receptor comes from an adult with an advanced solid tumor such as melanoma, head and neck, liver or kidney cancer. This CDR3 is CAISEGTPAGGQFF. Written as DNA, the CDR3 is TGTGCCATCAGTGAGGGGACTCCAGCGGGGGGGCAGTTCTTC.